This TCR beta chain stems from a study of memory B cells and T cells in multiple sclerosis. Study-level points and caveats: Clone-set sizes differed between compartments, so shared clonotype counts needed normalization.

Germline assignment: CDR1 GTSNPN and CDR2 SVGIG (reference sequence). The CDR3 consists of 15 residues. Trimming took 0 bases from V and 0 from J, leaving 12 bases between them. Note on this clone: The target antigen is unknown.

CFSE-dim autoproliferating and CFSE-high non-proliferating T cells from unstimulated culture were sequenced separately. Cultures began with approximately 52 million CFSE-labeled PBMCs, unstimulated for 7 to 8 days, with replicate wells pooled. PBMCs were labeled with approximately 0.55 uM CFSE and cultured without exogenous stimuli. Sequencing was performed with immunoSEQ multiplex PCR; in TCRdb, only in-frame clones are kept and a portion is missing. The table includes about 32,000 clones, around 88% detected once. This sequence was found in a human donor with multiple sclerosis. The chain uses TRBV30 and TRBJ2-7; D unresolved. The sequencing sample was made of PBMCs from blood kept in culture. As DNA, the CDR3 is TGTGCCTGGAGTGTGGGAAGCTCAAACTCCTACGAGCAGTACTTC. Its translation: CAWSVGSSNSYEQYF.